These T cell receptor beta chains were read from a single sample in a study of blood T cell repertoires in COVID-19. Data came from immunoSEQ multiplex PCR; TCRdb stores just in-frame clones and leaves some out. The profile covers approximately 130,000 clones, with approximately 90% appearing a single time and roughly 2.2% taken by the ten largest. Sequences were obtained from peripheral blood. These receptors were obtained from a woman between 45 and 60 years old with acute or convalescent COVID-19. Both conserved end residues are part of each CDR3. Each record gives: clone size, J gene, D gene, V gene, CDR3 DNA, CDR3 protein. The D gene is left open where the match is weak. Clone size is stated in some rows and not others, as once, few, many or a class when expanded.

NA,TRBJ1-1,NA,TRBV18,TGTGCCAGCTCACCTCAGGGAACCCAGAACACTGAAGCTTTCTTT,CASSPQGTQNTEAFF
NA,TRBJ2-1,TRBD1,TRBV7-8,TGTGCCAGCAGCTTGGGGGTCAGACAGGGCCCCTACAATGAGCAGTTCTTC,CASSLGVRQGPYNEQFF
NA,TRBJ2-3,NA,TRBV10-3,TGTGCCATCAGTGGTTTCGCGGGGATAGGCACAGATACGCAGTATTTT,CAISGFAGIGTDTQYF
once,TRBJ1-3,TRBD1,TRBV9,TGTGCCAGCAGCTCCCGGACAGGATCATTATCTGGAAACACCATATATTTT,CASSSRTGSLSGNTIYF
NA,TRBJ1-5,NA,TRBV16,TGTGCCAGCGCAGACAGTTTCAATCAGCCCCAGCATTTT,CASADSFNQPQHF
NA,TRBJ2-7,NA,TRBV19,TGTGCCAGTAGTATGGCCGGGACTTTGGTCTACGAGCAGTACTTC,CASSMAGTLVYEQYF
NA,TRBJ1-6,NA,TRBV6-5,TGTGCCTCCCGAGGGGGAAGCTCCTATAATTCACCCCTCCACTTT,CASRGGSSYNSPLHF
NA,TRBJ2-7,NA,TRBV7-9,TGTGCCAGCAGCATAGACAGGTTCCCCGGCTCCTACGAGCAGTACTTC,CASSIDRFPGSYEQYF
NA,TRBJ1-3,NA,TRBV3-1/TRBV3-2,TGTGCCAGCAGCCAAAGGGGGATCGCTGGAAACACCATATATTTT,CASSQRGIAGNTIYF
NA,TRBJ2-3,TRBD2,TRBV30,TGTGCCTGGAGTGTTGGGACTAGCGTTAGGGGGTACGGCACAGATACGCAGTATTTT,CAWSVGTSVRGYGTDTQYF
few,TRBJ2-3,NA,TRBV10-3,TGTGCCATCAGTGAGTCTCTGACAGTAGGTGTAGATACGCAGTATTTT,CAISESLTVGVDTQYF
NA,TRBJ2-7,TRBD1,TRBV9,TGTGCCAGCAGCGTAGCTCGGACGCAGGGGGCTTCTAACGAGCAGTACTTC,CASSVARTQGASNEQYF
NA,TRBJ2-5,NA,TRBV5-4,TGTGCCAGCAGCCCGGACCGGGGAGGAGAGACCCAGTACTTC,CASSPDRGGETQYF
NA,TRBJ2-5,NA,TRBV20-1,TGCAGTGCTAGGGGCGAGACCCAGTACTTC,CSARGETQYF
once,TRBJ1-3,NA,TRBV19,TGTGCCAGTAGGCGGGACTCTGGAAACACCATATATTTT,CASRRDSGNTIYF
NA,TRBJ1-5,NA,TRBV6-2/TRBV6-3,TGTGCCAGCAGTCCGGACAGTCCAAATCAGCCCCAGCATTTT,CASSPDSPNQPQHF
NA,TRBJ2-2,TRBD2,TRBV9,TGTGCCAGCAGCCGCGGGACTAGCGGTACCGGGGAGCTGTTTTTT,CASSRGTSGTGELFF
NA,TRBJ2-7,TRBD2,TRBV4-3,TGCGCCAGCAGCCAAGGAAGGCTAGCGGGAGGGCCGCGCGAGCAGTACTTC,CASSQGRLAGGPREQYF
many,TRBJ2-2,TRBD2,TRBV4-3,TGCGCCAGCAGCCAAGTAGTCCTAGCGGGGCGGACCGGGGAGCTGTTTTTT,CASSQVVLAGRTGELFF
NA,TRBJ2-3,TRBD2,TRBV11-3,TGTGCCAGCAGCCAGGGACTAGCGGAAACAGATACGCAGTATTTT,CASSQGLAETDTQYF
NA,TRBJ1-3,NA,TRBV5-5,TGTGCCAGCAGCTTGTCCCTTTCTGGAAACACCATATATTTT,CASSLSLSGNTIYF
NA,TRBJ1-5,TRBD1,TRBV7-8,TGTGCCAGCAGCTTAGAGGGGGCCAGGGGGCCTAGCAATCAGCCCCAGCATTTT,CASSLEGARGPSNQPQHF
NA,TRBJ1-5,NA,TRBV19,TGTGCCAGTACCGTCAGAGTGAGCGGTCAGCCCCAGCATTTT,CASTVRVSGQPQHF
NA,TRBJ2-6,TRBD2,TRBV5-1,TGCGCCAGCAGTCCGGCGGGAGGGGGAGGGGCCAACGTCCTGACTTTC,CASSPAGGGGANVLTF
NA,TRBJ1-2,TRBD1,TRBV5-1,TGCGCCAGCAGCATGGGACAGGGCCCTTATGGCTACACCTTC,CASSMGQGPYGYTF
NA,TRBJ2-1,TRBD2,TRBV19,TGTGCCAGTAAGGTATCTAGCGGGAGGGAGGGGTACAATGAGCAGTTCTTC,CASKVSSGREGYNEQFF
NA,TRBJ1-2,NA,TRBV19,TGTGCCAGTAGTATGTCGCGGGGGAACTATGGCTACACCTTC,CASSMSRGNYGYTF